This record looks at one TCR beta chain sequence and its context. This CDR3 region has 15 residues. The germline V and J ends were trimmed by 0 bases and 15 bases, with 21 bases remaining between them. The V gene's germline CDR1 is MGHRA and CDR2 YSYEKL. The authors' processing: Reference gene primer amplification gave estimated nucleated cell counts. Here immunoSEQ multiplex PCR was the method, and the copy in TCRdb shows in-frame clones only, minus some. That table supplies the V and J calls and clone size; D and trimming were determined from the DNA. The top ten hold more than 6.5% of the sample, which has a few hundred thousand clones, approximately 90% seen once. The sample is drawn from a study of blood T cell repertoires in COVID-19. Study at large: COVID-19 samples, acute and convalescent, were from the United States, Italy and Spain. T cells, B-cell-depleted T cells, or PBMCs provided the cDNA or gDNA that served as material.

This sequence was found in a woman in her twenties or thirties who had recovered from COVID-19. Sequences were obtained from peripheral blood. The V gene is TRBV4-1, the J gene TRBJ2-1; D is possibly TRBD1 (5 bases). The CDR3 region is CASSQDVGPRPLRFF. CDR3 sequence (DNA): TGCGCCAGCAGCCAAGATGTGGGGCCCCGTCCCCTTCGGTTCTTC.